This T cell receptor (beta chain) appears in the sequencing data of a study of cytomegalovirus exposure and HLA in healthy donors. Across the study: About 180 million T cells yielded some 120 million unique TCR beta sequences in earlier analysis. Study-level points and caveats: Researchers reported from a later analysis that most CMV-associated TCR beta chains appeared HLA-restricted. A cluster of highly shared sequence variants was likely a sequencing artifact.

The V end lost 5 bases, the J end lost 8 bases, and 7 bases lay between the germline ends. The CDR3 runs 11 residues. From germline, CDR1 is MNHNY and CDR2 SVGAGI (reference sequence). The PCR had 60 Vbeta and 13 Jbeta primers. Profiled with immunoSEQ multiplex PCR; TCRdb holds only in-frame clones, not every one. The sample contains over 50,000 clones, about 80% of which appear only once. Concerning this clone: Its cognate antigen is unknown.

What was sequenced was PBMCs. V and J are TRBV6-6 and TRBJ1-3; TRBD1 might be the D (5 bases). This clonotype originated in a man in his forties in good health and CMV-seronegative. For the CDR3, the DNA is TGTGCCAGCAGTCGGGGGGACACCATATATTTT. Translated, it gives CASSRGDTIYF.